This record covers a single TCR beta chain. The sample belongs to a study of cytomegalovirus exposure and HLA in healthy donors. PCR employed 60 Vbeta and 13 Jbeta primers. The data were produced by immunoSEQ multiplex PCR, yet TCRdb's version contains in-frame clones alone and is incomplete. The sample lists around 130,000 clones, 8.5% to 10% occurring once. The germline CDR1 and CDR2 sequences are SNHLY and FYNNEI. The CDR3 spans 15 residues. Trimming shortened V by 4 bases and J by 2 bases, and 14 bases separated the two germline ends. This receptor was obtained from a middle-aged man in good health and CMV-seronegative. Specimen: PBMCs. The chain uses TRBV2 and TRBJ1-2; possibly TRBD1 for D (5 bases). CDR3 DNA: TGTGCCAGCAGTGGTCGCAGGGAAACGAACTATGGCTACACCTTC. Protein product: CASSGRRETNYGYTF.